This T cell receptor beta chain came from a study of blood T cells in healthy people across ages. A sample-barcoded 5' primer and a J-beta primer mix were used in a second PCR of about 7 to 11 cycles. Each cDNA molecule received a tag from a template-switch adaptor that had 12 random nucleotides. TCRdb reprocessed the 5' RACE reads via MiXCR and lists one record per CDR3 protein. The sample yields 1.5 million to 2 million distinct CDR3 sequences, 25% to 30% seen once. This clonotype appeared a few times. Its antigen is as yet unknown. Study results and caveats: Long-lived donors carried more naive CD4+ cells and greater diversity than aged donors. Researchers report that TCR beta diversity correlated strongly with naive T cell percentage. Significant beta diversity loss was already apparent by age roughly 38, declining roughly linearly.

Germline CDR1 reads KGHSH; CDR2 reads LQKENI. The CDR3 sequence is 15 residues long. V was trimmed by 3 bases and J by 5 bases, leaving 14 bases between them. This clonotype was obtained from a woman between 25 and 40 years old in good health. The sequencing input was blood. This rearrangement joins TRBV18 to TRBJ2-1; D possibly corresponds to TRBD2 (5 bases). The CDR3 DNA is TGTGCCAGCTCACCGGGCCGGGGTCCAAACAATGAGCAGTTCTTC. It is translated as CASSPGRGPNNEQFF.